These 27 T cell receptor beta chains originate from one sample sequenced in a study of T cells in Graves' hyperthyroidism and ophthalmopathy. Template material for amplifying TCR beta CDR3 regions consisted of RNA transcripts. First-round RT-PCR of the TCR CDR3 relied on the HTBI primer set. TCRdb re-called the multiplex PCR reads with MiXCR, one entry per CDR3 protein. The sample lists some 800,000 distinct CDR3 sequences; more than 30% were seen once. The sample consisted of blood. These receptors all stem from a man between 18 and 35 years old with Graves' hyperthyroidism.

V and J are TRBV11-2 and TRBJ1-1; D ambiguous. Trimming stripped 5 bases from V and 3 bases from J, with 19 bases between. In germline, CDR1 is SGHAT, CDR2 FQNNGV. The CDR3 runs to 16 residues. The CDR3 sequence: CASSQESGVFDTEAFF. The CDR3 DNA reads as TGTGCCAGCAGCCAAGAGTCCGGGGTTTTCGACACTGAAGCTTTCTTT.

This rearrangement joins TRBV7-8 to TRBJ2-2; D is possibly TRBD1 (6 bases). Trimming cost V 5 bases and J 6 bases, with 10 bases left between them. Germline V CDR1 and CDR2: SGHVS, FQNEAQ. The length of the CDR3 is 13 residues. The CDR3 bases are TGTGCCAGCAGCCGCGCAGGGGCCGGGGAGCTGTTTTTT. Amino acid sequence: CASSRAGAGELFF.

In its sample, this clonotype was seen many times. At one of its ends the junction is not consistent with the germline gene, which may arise from a read error. The V gene is TRBV7-7, the J gene TRBJ1-4, with 8 positions matching TRBD1. The CDR3 extends over 15 amino acids. Germline assignment: CDR1 SSHAT and CDR2 FNYEAQ (reference sequence). The CDR3 loop reads CASSPGTGLNEKLFF. The DNA of the CDR3 is TGTGCTAGCAGCCCCGGGACAGGACTGAATGAAAAACTGTTTTTT.

Only a few counts were recorded for this clonotype. The chain links TRBV24-1 to TRBJ2-5; either TRBD1 or TRBD2 may supply D (5 bases each). The CDR3 has 15 residues. Germline V lookup: CDR1 KGHDR, CDR2 SFDVKD. Trimming removed 10 bases at V and 1 base at J, with 18 bases between. The CDR3 loop reads CATTPGTDIQETQYF. As DNA, the CDR3 is TGTGCCACTACACCCGGGACGGACATCCAAGAGACCCAGTACTTC.

This clonotype occurred a few times. The chain couples TRBV6-1 to TRBJ2-3; D gene unclear. The CDR3 consists of 12 residues. CDR1 is MNHNS and CDR2 is SASEGT in the germline V gene. Trimming cost V 8 bases and J 3 bases, with 9 bases left between them. The CDR3 nucleotides are TGTGCCAGCCGACTCAATACAGATACGCAGTATTTT. It encodes CASRLNTDTQYF.

Many counts were recorded for this clonotype. The chain has TRBV7-9 and TRBJ1-6; D uncertain. This CDR3 contains 15 residues. V was shortened by 5 bases and J by 5 bases, with 13 bases between the two germline ends. Germline lookup yields CDR1 SEHNR and CDR2 FQNEAQ (reference sequence). CDR3 protein: CASSPPNVHNSPLHF. The CDR3 DNA reads TGTGCCAGCAGCCCCCCGAACGTTCATAATTCACCCCTCCACTTT.

CDR3 sequence: CASNRDSVNTGELFF. CDR3 sequence (DNA): TGTGCCAGCAACAGGGATTCCGTGAACACCGGGGAGCTGTTTTTT. The chain recombines TRBV2 with TRBJ2-2, with TRBD1 as a possible D gene (6 bases). CDR1 is SNHLY, CDR2 FYNNEI, per germline. This CDR3 comprises 15 residues. The germline V and J ends were trimmed by 7 bases and 1 base, with 13 bases remaining between them.

This chain connects TRBV12-3 or TRBV12-4 to TRBJ1-4; 9 nucleotides match TRBD1. The CDR3 loop spans 14 amino acids. V lost 6 bases, J lost 12 bases, and 11 bases stayed unmatched. DNA for the CDR3: TGTGCCAGCAGCCCGGGACAGGGCTTGGCGGAACTGTTTTTT. It yields the protein CASSPGQGLAELFF.

CDR3 nucleotide sequence: TGCAGCGTTGTATCGGGGGATGGCTACACCTTC. Amino acids: CSVVSGDGYTF. The V call is TRBV29-1, the J call TRBJ1-2; D perhaps matches TRBD1 (5 bases). V lost 4 bases and J lost 6, with 9 bases in between. CDR3 length: 11 residues. CDR1 SQVTM and CDR2 ANQGSEA come from the germline V gene.

About this clonotype: A read error is possible here, since a much larger clone lies one base away. The gene calls are TRBV29-1 and TRBJ2-5; D gene uncertain. The V gene's germline CDR1 is SQVTM and CDR2 ANQGSEA. V was cut by 1 base and J by 5 bases, with 8 bases left in between. The CDR3 runs to 12 residues. CDR3 residues: CSVEGGIETQYF. CDR3 coding DNA: TGCAGCGTTGAAGGAGGTATTGAGACCCAGTACTTC.

This clonotype was recorded at least ten times. The chain combines TRBV7-2 with TRBJ1-6, with 7 bases identical to TRBD1. CDR1 and CDR2 (germline): SGHTA, FQGNSA. V lost 8 bases to trimming and J lost 6 bases; unmatched junction nucleotides: 10. The CDR3 is made up of 15 amino acids. CDR3: CASGTTGTVNSPLHF. For the CDR3, the DNA is TGTGCCAGCGGGACGACCGGGACAGTTAATTCACCCCTCCACTTT.

The rearrangement uses TRBV29-1 and TRBJ1-1; TRBD1 matches at 10 bases. Germline V gives CDR1 SQVTM, CDR2 ANQGSEA. V lost 6 bases to trimming and J lost 11 bases; unmatched junction nucleotides: 6. The CDR3 is 11 amino acids. Here the CDR3 DNA reads TGCAGCGTGGCCGGGACAGGGGATGCTTTCTTT. Translating gives CSVAGTGDAFF.

Concerning this clonotype: The germline gene is not matched at one end of the junction; a read error may be the cause. The rearrangement uses TRBV7-9 and TRBJ2-2; TRBD2 aligns across 11 bases. This CDR3 spans 13 amino acids. Germline CDR1 reads SEHNR; CDR2 reads FQNEAQ (reference sequence). As DNA, the CDR3 is TGTGCCAGCAGCCCGACCGGGACTAGCGGCGAAGTTTTT. Translated: CASSPTGTSGEVF.

On this clonotype: At one end, the junction sequence differs from germline, possibly due to a read error. CDR3 nucleotides: TGCGCCAGCAGCCCCAGGGTCACCGACGAGCAGTACTTC. It encodes CASSPRVTDEQYF. V usage is TRBV7-9 and J usage is TRBJ2-7; D possibly corresponds to TRBD1 (5 bases). Germline CDR1 SEHNR, CDR2 FQNEAQ (reference sequence). There are 13 residues in the CDR3.

The J gene is TRBJ2-7, the V gene TRBV4-1, with D perhaps given as TRBD1 or TRBD2 (5 bases each). In germline, CDR1 is MGHRA, CDR2 YSYEKL. Trimming pared 0 bases from V and 0 bases from J, leaving 18 bases between. This CDR3 spans 18 amino acids. CDR3 nucleotide sequence: TGCGCCAGCAGCCAAGAATGGGGGAAGCGGAGGAGCTCCTACGAGCAGTACTTC. It yields the protein CASSQEWGKRRSSYEQYF.

This clonotype was seen repeatedly, ten times or more. The genes are TRBV6-5 and TRBJ1-2; D might be TRBD1 (6 bases). The germline V gene encodes CDR1 MNHEY and CDR2 SVGAGI. V was trimmed by 5 bases and J by 8 bases, leaving 15 bases between them. CDR3 length: 13 residues. The CDR3 here is CASSPTGTLGYTF. DNA of the CDR3: TGTGCCAGCAGTCCGACAGGAACATTGGGCTACACCTTC.

This clonotype was detected a few times. The gene calls are TRBV7-3 and TRBJ1-6; 7 bases map to TRBD1. Trimming removed 2 bases from V and 3 bases from J; junction bases left unmatched: 7. The V gene's germline CDR1 is SGHTA and CDR2 FQGTGA. The CDR3 runs 17 residues. The DNA for the CDR3 is TGTGCCAGCAGCTTAGTCGGACAGGTTCACTATAATTCACCCCTCCACTTT. It translates to CASSLVGQVHYNSPLHF.

The chain is built from TRBV20-1 and TRBJ1-6; D may be TRBD1 (6 bases). V shed 2 bases and J shed 8 bases, with 28 bases lying between them. Germline CDR1 reads DFQATT; CDR2 reads SNEGSKA (reference sequence). The CDR3 has 19 amino acids. The CDR3 coding sequence is TGCAGTGCTAGAAAAGAGATTGGGACAAACCAGGGAATTGATTCACCCCTCCACTTT. Encoded protein: CSARKEIGTNQGIDSPLHF.

This clonotype has just a few counts. The chain carries TRBV2 and TRBJ2-7; no firm D call. Trimming took off 5 bases at V and 2 bases at J, with 13 bases between the two ends. The CDR3 covers 14 residues. Germline loops: CDR1 SNHLY, CDR2 FYNNEI. The CDR3 nucleotides read TGTGCCAGCAGTCCAGACCCCCGAACCTACGAGCAGTACTTC. Protein sequence: CASSPDPRTYEQYF.

This clonotype has a count of ten or more. The chain has TRBV10-3 and TRBJ1-2; D unclear. V shed 0 bases and J shed 8 bases, with 13 bases lying between them. Germline V CDR1 and CDR2: ENHRY, SYGVKD. The length of the CDR3 is 14 residues. CDR3 coding DNA: TGTGCCATCAGTGAGTCGGGCGGGGAACGAGGCTACACCTTC. This gives the protein CAISESGGERGYTF.

The gene calls are TRBV29-1 and TRBJ2-5; 9 nucleotides match TRBD1. Germline V gives CDR1 SQVTM, CDR2 ANQGSEA. This CDR3 has 13 amino acids. The junction had 6 bases not matched to a gene; V was cut back by 4 bases and J by 6 bases. Here the CDR3 reads CSVGGDRVQTQYF. CDR3 nucleotides: TGCAGCGTTGGGGGGGACAGGGTACAGACCCAGTACTTC.

Only a few counts were recorded for this clonotype. The rearrangement links TRBV5-1 to TRBJ2-5, with D perhaps matching TRBD2 (6 bases). CDR1 is SGHRS, CDR2 YFSETQ, per germline. The CDR3 has 15 residues. Trimming pared 5 bases from V and 4 bases from J, leaving 18 bases between. The CDR3 is CASSPQTSRSETQYF. The CDR3 bases are TGCGCCAGCAGTCCTCAGACTAGTCGCTCAGAGACCCAGTACTTC. The entire variable domain, with the rest obtained from reference TRBV5-1 and TRBJ2-5, is as follows: KAGVTQTPRYLIKTRGQQVTLSCSPISGHRSVSWYQQTPGQGLQFLFEYFSETQRNKGNFPGRFSGRQFSNSRSEMNVSTLELGDSALYLCASSPQTSRSETQYFGPGTRLLVL.

The rearrangement uses TRBV15 and TRBJ2-6; TRBD1 matches 7 bases. The CDR3 is 12 amino acids. Germline CDR1 reads LNHNV; CDR2 reads YYDKDF (reference sequence). Germline trimming cut 9 bases from V and 10 bases from J; bases unmatched to any gene: 6. CDR3 amino acids: CATETGENVLTF. CDR3 DNA: TGTGCCACAGAAACAGGGGAGAACGTCCTGACTTTC. Based on the CDR3 plus reference TRBV15 and TRBJ2-6, the full variable domain is DAMVIQNPRYQVTQFGKPVTLSCSQTLNHNVMYWYQQKSSQAPKLLFHYYDKDFNNEADTPDNFQSRRPNTSFCFLDIRSPGLGDTAMYLCATETGENVLTFGAGSRLTVL.

The sample holds a few counts of this clonotype. This chain's CDR3 is CASSLWTQETQYF. For the CDR3, the DNA is TGTGCCAGCAGTTTGTGGACACAAGAGACCCAGTACTTC. The genes are TRBV12-3 or TRBV12-4 and TRBJ2-5, with TRBD1 as a possible D gene (5 bases). The CDR3 runs to 13 residues. Trimming pared 3 bases from V and 2 bases from J, leaving 7 bases between.

The chain joins TRBV7-2 to TRBJ2-2; 12 positions agree with TRBD2. V lost 1 base to trimming and J lost 6 bases; unmatched junction nucleotides: 6. The CDR3 extends over 17 amino acids. Germline CDR1 is SGHTA and CDR2 is FQGNSA. The CDR3 nucleotides read TGTGCCAGCAGCTTAGAGGCTAGCGGGAGGGCCCCCGGGGAGCTGTTTTTT. Protein product: CASSLEASGRAPGELFF.

This clonotype occurred a few times. This chain joins TRBV7-2 and TRBJ1-1; the match to TRBD1 covers 10 bases. V lost 4 bases, J lost 5 bases, and 10 bases stayed unmatched. CDR1 is SGHTA, CDR2 FQGNSA, per germline. The CDR3 length is 16 residues. CDR3 amino acids: CASSSRSTGGGTEAFF. The CDR3 DNA reads TGTGCCAGCAGCTCACGATCGACAGGGGGCGGAACTGAAGCTTTCTTT. Supplemented by reference TRBV7-2 and TRBJ1-1, the full variable domain reads GAGVSQSPSNKVTEKGKDVELRCDPISGHTALYWYRQSLGQGLEFLIYFQGNSAPDKSGLPSDRFSAERTGGSVSTLTIQRTQQEDSAVYLCASSSRSTGGGTEAFFGQGTRLTVV.

The J gene is TRBJ1-5, the V gene TRBV29-1, with D unclear. Trimming took off 8 bases at V and 9 bases at J, with 14 bases between the two ends. This CDR3 is built from 11 residues. Per the germline V gene, CDR1 is SQVTM and CDR2 is ANQGSEA. The chain's CDR3 is CSLEEPRPQHF. CDR3 bases: TGCAGCTTAGAAGAGCCGCGGCCCCAGCATTTT.